The source of this T cell receptor beta chain is a study of blood T cells in healthy people across ages. Study results and caveats: There was a strong correlation between TCR beta diversity and naive T cell percentage. TCR beta diversity per million T cells fell roughly linearly with age. When set beside aged donors, long-lived donors presented more naive CD4+ cells and higher diversity.

Details on this clonotype: Antigen: not known.

Total RNA, at least 6 micrograms per sample, was extracted from PBMCs. V shed 0 bases and J shed 1 base, with 15 bases lying between them. The length of the CDR3 is 17 residues. In germline, CDR1 is MGHDK, CDR2 SYGVNS. Primers used in a second PCR of about 7 to 12 cycles were a sample-barcoded 5' primer and a J-beta primer mix. TCRdb re-called the 5' RACE reads through MiXCR, storing one row per CDR3 protein. The sample has 1.2 million to 1.5 million distinct CDR3 sequences, roughly 40% seen once. The sequencing sample was made of blood. The source is a woman younger than 35 in good health. V usage is TRBV25-1 and J usage is TRBJ2-5, with D maybe TRBD1 (5 bases). CDR3 nucleotides: TGTGCCAGCAGTGAATACTCTCGCGGAGACAGCCAAGAGACCCAGTACTTC. It translates to CASSEYSRGDSQETQYF.